This TCR beta chain was recovered during a study of cytomegalovirus exposure and HLA in healthy donors. Findings and caveats of the study: A later analysis found TCR association rates differed by HLA locus, highest for DRB1 and lowest for HLA-C. The authors later found HLA-associated TCR beta chains more clonally expanded than equally common others.

The PCR had 60 Vbeta and 13 Jbeta primers. In the source study's methods: An analysis performed later counted roughly 80 million unique TCR beta chains (around 11 million of them shared). Profiling relied on immunoSEQ multiplex PCR, and the TCRdb table lists in-frame clones only, not all of them. The V and J calls and clone size were taken over from that table, and D and trimming were inferred from the DNA. Among around 150,000 clones, 70% to 80% were seen once, and the ten largest hold roughly 9%. For this clone: Its antigen remains unidentified.

J gave up 4 bases and V 10 bases, and 8 bases lay outside the gene matches. CDR1 and CDR2 (germline): SNHLY, FYNNEI. The CDR3 sequence is 13 residues long. This chain links TRBV2 with TRBJ1-2; 8 bases line up with TRBD1. The clonotype originates from a man younger than 35 in good health and CMV-seropositive. Sequences were obtained from PBMCs. CDR3 region: CAIKDRVFYGYTF. DNA of the CDR3: TGTGCCATAAAGGACAGGGTATTCTATGGCTACACCTTC. Looking up the rest from reference TRBV2 and TRBJ1-2 gives the full variable domain: EPEVTQTPSHQVTQMGQEVILRCVPISNHLYFYWYRQILGQKVEFLVSFYNNEISEKSEIFDDQFSVERPDGSNFTLKIRSTKLEDSAMYFCAIKDRVFYGYTFGSGTRLTVV.